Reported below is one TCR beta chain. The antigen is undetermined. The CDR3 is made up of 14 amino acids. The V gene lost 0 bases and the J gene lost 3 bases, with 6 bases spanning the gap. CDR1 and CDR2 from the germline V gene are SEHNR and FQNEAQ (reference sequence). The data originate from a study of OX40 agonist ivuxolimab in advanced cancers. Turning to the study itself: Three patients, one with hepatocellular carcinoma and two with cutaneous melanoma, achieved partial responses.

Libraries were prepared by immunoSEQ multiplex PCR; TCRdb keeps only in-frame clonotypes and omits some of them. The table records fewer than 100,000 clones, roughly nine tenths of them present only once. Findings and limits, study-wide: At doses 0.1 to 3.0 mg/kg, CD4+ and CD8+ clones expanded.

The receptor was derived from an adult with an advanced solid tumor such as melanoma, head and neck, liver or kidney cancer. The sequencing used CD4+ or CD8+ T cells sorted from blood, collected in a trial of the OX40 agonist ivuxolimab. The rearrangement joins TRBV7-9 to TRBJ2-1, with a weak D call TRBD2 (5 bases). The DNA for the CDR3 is TGTGCCAGCAGCTTAGCTAGCGTCTACAATGAGCAGTTCTTC. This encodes CASSLASVYNEQFF.